This T cell receptor beta chain is drawn from a study of blood T cell repertoires in COVID-19 (dated by TCRdb to the early 2020s). Background for the entire study: Samples covering the acute and convalescent phases of COVID-19 were provided by collaborators in the United States, Italy and Spain. The material from the prospective study consisted of cDNA or gDNA derived from T cells, B-cell-depleted T cells, or PBMCs. The dataset comprised deeply sampled blood TCRbeta repertoires from subjects exposed to, actively infected with, or recovered from COVID-19. A freely available public database, intended as a resource for researchers studying the immune response to SARS-CoV-2, is where the repertoires were released. Samples were obtained from the ongoing ImmuneRACE study (first 160 participants) and from about 1,300 subjects provided by 6 global collaborators. Nearly every sample came with metadata listing a de-identified subject ID, COVID-19 status, age in years and sex. Where HLA class I and class II types were available, the types were taken from metadata supplied by the sample provider, not from assay-based typing. Overall study results and their limits: Clinical and demographic metadata were provided uncurated, with the amount varying by source and participant.

The immunoSEQ Assay, a bias-controlled multiplex PCR, was used to amplify TCRbeta CDR3 regions from genomic DNA. For the original study's pipeline: Within the assay, amplification of reference gene primers was used to estimate how many nucleated cells each sample contained. To quantify the absolute abundance of each unique TCRbeta CDR3 rearrangement, sequence reads were collapsed and filtered. For each sample, productive Simpson clonality was calculated as the square root of Simpson's diversity index over productive rearrangements. Entries here come from immuneACCESS through TCRdb and include only in-frame sequences with V and J called. Some clones fail to appear in such tables; in the studies checked, an unresolved V gene covers under half of the shortfall, and the cause of the remainder is unknown. V and J calls plus clone size are reproduced from that table; the DNA served to infer D and trimming. Within this sample are approximately 230,000 clones, with 88% of them counted one time only. Together, the top ten hold 6% to 6.5% of the sample.

A note on this clone: Which antigen it targets is not known. One base away there is no much larger clone; base qualities are not given.

At one collaborating source in Seattle, patients were enrolled during active infection and were followed longitudinally through the course of disease. Each collaborating institution followed its own protocols to collect whole blood in K2EDTA tubes. For TCRbeta analysis, collaborators shipped samples in one of three forms: frozen whole blood, isolated PBMCs, or DNA extracted from either of those sample types. The CDR3 spans 15 residues, from the cysteine through the phenylalanine. Only the CDR3 part of the read is kept: 45 bases, read in frame from the first base. CDR1 is given as SGHAT and CDR2 as FQNNGV, both from the germline V gene. The V end loses 4 bases and the J end loses 8 bases, and a stretch of 18 bases separates them.

In this chain, TRBV11-2 is recombined with TRBJ2-1; the D gene is perhaps TRBD2, from 5 matching bases. What was sequenced was peripheral blood. The clonotype comes from a woman aged 25 to 39 with COVID-19, enrolled during active disease. The nucleotide sequence reads as follows: TGTGCCAGCAGCTCTCGTTACTTATTGGACTATGAGCAGTTCTTC. Translated, this is CASSSRYLLDYEQFF.